Below are 26 T cell receptor beta chains sequenced from a single sample in a study of T cell changes during pregnancy in multiple sclerosis (dated by TCRdb to the late 2010s). The library relied on the immunoSEQ multiplex PCR assay. TCRdb stores this immuneACCESS table with in-frame sequences only. Part of the clones is absent; in the studies checked, under half of the shortfall reflects unresolved V genes, and no reason is known for the rest. Within this sample are 24,000 or so clones, with about nine tenths of them counted one time only. The ten largest clones capture around an eighth of the sample. The sequencing here drew on CD8+ T cells from peripheral blood mononuclear cells, taken in the first trimester of pregnancy. The receptors shown here come from a female donor in good health, enrolled as a control in a pregnancy study.

The chain employs TRBV18 and TRBJ2-7; a possible D gene is TRBD1 (5 bases). Trimming pared 2 bases from V and 4 bases from J, leaving 18 bases between. The CDR3 length is 16 residues. Germline V lookup: CDR1 KGHSH, CDR2 LQKENI. The CDR3 region has the DNA TGTGCCAGCTCACCAAAGGACAAACTAAATACATACGAGCAGTACTTC. Its translation: CASSPKDKLNTYEQYF.

The V call is TRBV4-3, the J call TRBJ2-1; 8 bases match TRBD2. This CDR3 is 17 amino acids long. The trim removed 0 bases at V and 7 bases at J, leaving 11 bases unmatched. The V gene's germline CDR1 is LGHNA and CDR2 YSLEER. The CDR3 sequence: CASSQDLSGELGNEQFF. CDR3 sequence (DNA): TGCGCCAGCAGCCAAGATCTTAGCGGGGAACTGGGGAATGAGCAGTTCTTC.

J is TRBJ2-1 and V is TRBV7-9, with D uncertain. Per germline, CDR1 SEHNR and CDR2 FQNEAQ (reference sequence). This CDR3 contains 13 residues. The V and J ends lost 2 bases and 9 bases respectively, with 11 bases between them. The CDR3 is CASSLLVGSEQFF. In DNA, the CDR3 is TGTGCCAGCAGCTTACTAGTCGGTAGTGAGCAGTTCTTC.

The chain combines TRBV27 with TRBJ2-1, with TRBD1 as a possible D gene (5 bases). In germline, CDR1 is MNHEY, CDR2 SMNVEV (reference sequence). CDR3 length: 15 amino acids. V lost 5 bases, J lost 2 bases, and 13 bases lay in between. The CDR3 reads CASSPDSAAYNEQFF. Written as DNA, the CDR3 is TGTGCCAGCAGTCCAGACAGCGCCGCCTACAATGAGCAGTTCTTC.

The sample holds one count of this clone. The J gene is TRBJ1-1, the V gene TRBV19; possibly TRBD1 for D (6 bases). CDR1 LNHDA and CDR2 SQIVND come from the germline V gene (reference sequence). The CDR3 has 11 residues. V shed 10 bases and J shed 8 bases, with 14 bases lying between them. The CDR3 sequence is CATTSGTEAFF. As DNA, the CDR3 is TGTGCCACGACCTCCGGGACAGAAGCTTTCTTT.

CDR3 region: CASSQEAGRTLSPLHF. The CDR3 region has the DNA TGCGCCAGCAGCCAAGAAGCAGGGAGGACCCTTTCACCCCTCCACTTT. The J gene is TRBJ1-6, the V gene TRBV4-3; TRBD1 is a possible D gene (5 bases). Trimming pared 0 bases from V and 9 bases from J, leaving 15 bases between. Germline V gene data show CDR1 as LGHNA and CDR2 as YSLEER. The CDR3 length is 16 residues.

In its sample, this clone was seen a few times. The rearrangement joins TRBV6-5 to TRBJ2-5; TRBD1 is a possible D gene (5 bases). The CDR3 is 14 amino acids. V lost 3 bases and J 1 base, leaving 9 bases between the germline ends. The germline V gene encodes CDR1 MNHEY and CDR2 SVGAGI. The CDR3 loop reads CASSYQGGQETQYF. As DNA, the CDR3 is TGTGCCAGCAGTTATCAGGGCGGCCAAGAGACCCAGTACTTC.

This clone was seen a single time. This rearrangement joins TRBV11-2 to TRBJ2-1; the D is unclear. The ends were cut back, 5 bases at V and 5 bases at J, with 10 bases in the middle. Germline V gene data show CDR1 as SGHAT and CDR2 as FQNNGV. The CDR3 spans 13 residues. CDR3 in amino acids: CASSRGKHNEQFF. The CDR3 bases are TGTGCCAGCAGCCGAGGCAAGCACAATGAGCAGTTCTTC.

This chain joins TRBV28 and TRBJ1-1, with D possibly TRBD1 on 5 matching bases. This CDR3 has 13 residues. The germline V gene encodes CDR1 MDHEN and CDR2 SYDVKM. Trimming removed 4 bases from V and 1 base from J, with 7 bases in between. The CDR3 DNA reads as TGTGCCAGCAGTTATACAGGGAACACTGAAGCTTTCTTT. The encoded protein is CASSYTGNTEAFF.

The chain employs TRBV7-2 and TRBJ2-7; D is perhaps TRBD1 (5 bases). This CDR3 comprises 16 residues. The germline CDR1 and CDR2 sequences are SGHTA and FQGNSA. Trimming left V 0 bases short and J 2 bases short, with 14 bases between. As DNA, the CDR3 is TGTGCCAGCAGCTTAGCTTCTTTGGGGCCCGCCTACGAGCAGTACTTC. Its protein is CASSLASLGPAYEQYF.

The gene calls are TRBV4-3 and TRBJ2-1; 8 nucleotides match TRBD2. V shed 0 bases and J 0 bases; nucleotides not matched to a gene: 4. Per the germline V gene, CDR1 is LGHNA and CDR2 is YSLEER. The CDR3 consists of 17 residues. CDR3 protein: CASSQDSSGSSYNEQFF. CDR3 sequence (DNA): TGCGCCAGCAGCCAAGATTCCAGCGGGAGCTCCTACAATGAGCAGTTCTTC.

The chain couples TRBV28 to TRBJ2-1; D call uncertain. The germline CDR1 and CDR2 sequences are MDHEN and SYDVKM. The CDR3 length is 15 residues. Trimming pared 5 bases from V and 4 bases from J, leaving 15 bases between. CDR3 bases: TGTGCCAGCAGTCCCCCCGGAGACCTATACAATGAGCAGTTCTTC. Translation: CASSPPGDLYNEQFF.

The chain couples TRBV15 to TRBJ2-7, with 8 nucleotides matching TRBD2. V shed 1 base, J shed 2 bases, and the junction held 10 bases outside the gene matches. The CDR3 sequence is 17 residues long. Looked up from germline, CDR1 is LNHNV and CDR2 is YYDKDF (reference sequence). CDR3 sequence: CATSRGGGAGVPYEQYF. CDR3 coding DNA: TGTGCCACCAGCAGAGGAGGGGGAGCGGGGGTCCCCTACGAGCAGTACTTC.

V gene TRBV5-4 combines with J gene TRBJ1-1; 8 bases are shared with TRBD1. Germline trimming cut 5 bases from V and 5 bases from J; bases unmatched to any gene: 5. CDR3 length: 13 residues. Germline V lookup: CDR1 SGHNT, CDR2 YYREEE (reference sequence). CDR3: CASSKTGGTEAFF. In DNA form, the CDR3 reads TGTGCCAGCAGTAAAACAGGGGGAACTGAAGCTTTCTTT.

V usage is TRBV28 and J usage is TRBJ2-7, with D perhaps matching TRBD1 (5 bases). With 1 base removed from V and 0 bases from J, the gap between germline ends came to 7 bases. The CDR3 contains 14 residues. The germline V gene encodes CDR1 MDHEN and CDR2 SYDVKM. The CDR3 DNA follows: TGTGCCAGCAGTTTATTTCAGGGCTCCTACGAGCAGTACTTC. The encoded protein is CASSLFQGSYEQYF. The full variable domain, with the rest looked up from reference TRBV28 and TRBJ2-7, is DVKVTQSSRYLVKRTGEKVFLECVQDMDHENMFWYRQDPGLGLRLIYFSYDVKMKEKGDIPEGYSVSREKKERFSLILESASTNQTSMYLCASSLFQGSYEQYFGPGTRLTVT.

The V gene is TRBV29-1, the J gene TRBJ1-1; unclear D gene. Deletions cut 0 bases from V and 8 bases from J, with 13 bases between. This CDR3 comprises 13 residues. Germline V gives CDR1 SQVTM, CDR2 ANQGSEA. The CDR3 protein is CSVEDRGIAEAFF. DNA of the CDR3: TGCAGCGTTGAAGATCGAGGCATCGCGGAAGCTTTCTTT.

The chain uses TRBV27 and TRBJ1-5, with a weak D call TRBD1 (6 bases). Trimming pared 5 bases from V and 2 bases from J, leaving 10 bases between. Germline CDR1 MNHEY, CDR2 SMNVEV (reference sequence). The CDR3 is made up of 14 amino acids. CDR3 loop: CASSLQGGNQPQHF. CDR3 nucleotide sequence: TGTGCCAGCAGTCTACAGGGCGGCAATCAGCCCCAGCATTTT.

This chain joins TRBV30 and TRBJ2-6; D is perhaps TRBD1 (6 bases). The CDR3 consists of 16 residues. Trimming shortened V by 3 bases and J by 3 bases, and 15 bases separated the two germline ends. Germline-derived CDR1 and CDR2 are GTSNPN and SVGIG (reference sequence). The CDR3: CAWSAAGDSGANVLTF. CDR3 in DNA: TGTGCCTGGAGCGCCGCAGGGGATAGTGGGGCCAACGTCCTGACTTTC.

The chain employs TRBV5-1 and TRBJ2-1; maybe TRBD2 (5 bases). CDR3 size: 14 residues. The germline gives CDR1 SGHRS, CDR2 YFSETQ. V was cut by 4 bases and J by 10 bases, with 18 bases left in between. CDR3 residues: CASSAVSGFSEQFF. DNA for the CDR3: TGCGCCAGCAGCGCGGTGTCGGGGTTTAGCGAGCAGTTCTTC.

The J gene is TRBJ2-3, the V gene TRBV6-4, with no clear D. Germline V gene lookup returns CDR1 MRHNA and CDR2 SNTAGT. Trimming removed 0 bases at V and 6 bases at J, with 22 bases between. This CDR3 region has 18 residues. CDR3 amino acids: CASSDSTRHVFNSDTQYF. DNA of the CDR3: TGTGCCAGCAGTGACTCGACCAGGCATGTGTTCAACTCCGATACGCAGTATTTT.

J is TRBJ2-1 and V is TRBV7-2, with TRBD2 matching 8 bases. Per the germline V gene, CDR1 is SGHTA and CDR2 is FQGNSA. Unmatched junction bases numbered 10, after V lost 2 bases and J lost 7 bases. The length of the CDR3 is 16 residues. CDR3 amino acids: CASSLLGGGSQNEQFF. In DNA, the CDR3 is TGTGCCAGCAGCTTATTAGGCGGGGGGTCGCAAAATGAGCAGTTCTTC.

The chain carries TRBV5-1 and TRBJ2-1, with a possible D match to TRBD2 (6 bases). Germline V lookup: CDR1 SGHRS, CDR2 YFSETQ. The ends were cut back, 2 bases at V and 4 bases at J, with 13 bases in the middle. CDR3 length equals 15 residues. The DNA for the CDR3 is TGCGCCAGCAGCTTTTTTTGGGGGGAGTACAATGAGCAGTTCTTC. Its translation is CASSFFWGEYNEQFF.

V is TRBV5-1 and J is TRBJ2-7, with TRBD2 matching 9 bases. J gave up 7 bases and V 0 bases, and 8 bases lay outside the gene matches. The CDR3 is 15 amino acids. Germline loops: CDR1 SGHRS, CDR2 YFSETQ. This CDR3 is CASSLETSGSREQYF. The DNA of the CDR3 is TGCGCCAGCAGCTTGGAAACTAGCGGGTCTAGGGAGCAGTACTTC.

Regarding this clone: The junction shows a germline mismatch at one end, possibly a read error. The V call is TRBV7-2, the J call TRBJ1-2; D possibly corresponds to TRBD1 (6 bases). CDR3 length: 11 amino acids. Germline V gives CDR1 SGHTA, CDR2 FQGNSA. In DNA form, the CDR3 reads TGTGCCAGCAGCTCGACCGGGACATGGATCTTC. Translating it yields CASSSTGTWIF. The variable domain in full, completed from reference TRBV7-2 and TRBJ1-2, reads GAGVSQSPSNKVTEKGKDVELRCDPISGHTALYWYRQSLGQGLEFLIYFQGNSAPDKSGLPSDRFSAERTGGSVSTLTIQRTQQEDSAVYLCASSSTGTWIFGSGTRLTVV.

By share of the sample, this clone is medium-sized. This chain connects TRBV6-4 to TRBJ1-1; D gene unclear. Between the trimmed V and J ends, which lost 5 bases and 1 base, there was a span of 8 bases. CDR1 is MRHNA, CDR2 SNTAGT, per germline. This CDR3 has 13 amino acids. Here the CDR3 reads CASSRTANTEAFF. Written as DNA, the CDR3 is TGTGCCAGCAGTCGCACAGCGAACACTGAAGCTTTCTTT.

The DNA for the CDR3 is TGTGCCAGCAGCCCGGGGAGGGGGTATGACAATGAGCAGTTCTTC. Translating gives CASSPGRGYDNEQFF. This sequence joins TRBV27 and TRBJ2-1; TRBD2 might be the D (7 bases). The CDR3 runs 15 residues. Germline CDR1 is MNHEY and CDR2 is SMNVEV (reference sequence). Trimming pared 6 bases from V and 5 bases from J, leaving 17 bases between.